What follows are 22 T cell receptor beta chains derived from one specimen sequenced in a study of T cell changes during pregnancy in multiple sclerosis. TCRdb keeps only in-frame clones here, not all; method: immunoSEQ multiplex PCR. The sample lists tens of thousands of clones; 90% were seen once. This specimen was peripheral blood, taken in the first trimester of pregnancy. The receptor set was obtained from a female donor in good health, enrolled as a control in a pregnancy study.

The chain recombines TRBV5-4 with TRBJ2-1; weak D call: TRBD1 (6 bases). V gave up 3 bases and J gave up 7 bases, with 11 bases separating them. Germline V gene sequence: CDR1 SGHNT, CDR2 YYREEE (reference sequence). The CDR3 is 13 residues long. The chain's CDR3 is CASSSRGLNEQFF. The CDR3 region has the DNA TGTGCCAGCAGCTCCAGGGGTCTTAATGAGCAGTTCTTC.

The V call is TRBV27, the J call TRBJ2-7, with D unresolved. V was cut by 8 bases and J by 6 bases, with 11 bases left in between. The CDR3 loop spans 11 amino acids. The germline V gene has CDR1 MNHEY and CDR2 SMNVEV (reference sequence). Here the CDR3 reads CASQYGGEQYF. The CDR3 bases are TGTGCCAGCCAGTATGGTGGCGAGCAGTACTTC.

The chain links TRBV9 to TRBJ2-1; perhaps TRBD2 as D (6 bases). Germline V CDR1 and CDR2: SGDLS, YYNGEE. Trimming stripped 3 bases from V and 7 bases from J, with 11 bases between. The CDR3 sequence is 13 residues long. Here the CDR3 DNA reads TGTGCCAGCAGCGGTGCGGGGCTAAATGAGCAGTTCTTC. It specifies CASSGAGLNEQFF.

The rearrangement joins TRBV2 to TRBJ2-7; 9 positions agree with TRBD1. Trimming at V came to 4 bases and at J to 2 bases, leaving 6 bases not matched to a gene. The CDR3 consists of 15 residues. Germline V gene data show CDR1 as SNHLY and CDR2 as FYNNEI. The CDR3 DNA sequence: TGTGCCAGCAGTGCCCCCGGGACAGGGCCCTACGAGCAGTACTTC. It translates to CASSAPGTGPYEQYF.

The chain is built from TRBV9 and TRBJ2-1, with 11 bases matching TRBD2. Germline lookup yields CDR1 SGDLS and CDR2 YYNGEE. The CDR3 is 15 amino acids. J lost 7 bases, V lost 0 bases, and 3 bases had no gene match. The CDR3 DNA sequence: TGTGCCAGCAGCGTAGAGGGACTAGCGGTAAATGAGCAGTTCTTC. Its protein is CASSVEGLAVNEQFF.

V and J are TRBV2 and TRBJ1-5, with D hard to call. V was pared by 9 bases and J by 2 bases, with 8 bases between. Per the germline V gene, CDR1 is SNHLY and CDR2 is FYNNEI. The CDR3 spans 12 residues. In DNA, the CDR3 is TGTGCCAGTGGGGAGGGCAATCAGCCCCAGCATTTT. It codes for CASGEGNQPQHF.

This chain uses TRBV30 with TRBJ2-5; 9 bases match TRBD2. CDR1 and CDR2 (germline): GTSNPN, SVGIG (reference sequence). This CDR3 has 14 residues. V lost 7 bases to trimming and J lost 1 base; unmatched junction nucleotides: 7. CDR3 sequence: CAYAGGGLQETQYF. The CDR3 nucleotides are TGTGCCTACGCGGGGGGGGGCCTCCAAGAGACCCAGTACTTC.

The chain has TRBV7-2 and TRBJ2-3; D possibly corresponds to TRBD1 (5 bases). The CDR3 sequence is 14 residues long. Trimming shortened V by 6 bases and J by 11 bases, and 21 bases separated the two germline ends. Germline loops: CDR1 SGHTA, CDR2 FQGNSA. The CDR3 coding sequence is TGTGCCAGCAGTCCAACTTCGACCCACCAGGGGCAGTATTTT. Its translation: CASSPTSTHQGQYF.

This chain links TRBV18 with TRBJ2-7; no clear D. Germline V gene data show CDR1 as KGHSH and CDR2 as LQKENI. This CDR3 has 12 amino acids. V was cut by 3 bases and J by 3 bases, with 6 bases left in between. This chain's CDR3 is CASSPGLYEQYF. The CDR3 DNA reads as TGTGCCAGCTCACCGGGCCTCTACGAGCAGTACTTC.

The gene calls are TRBV15 and TRBJ1-1, with TRBD1 as a possible D gene (6 bases). The germline V and J ends were trimmed by 0 bases and 4 bases, with 12 bases remaining between them. CDR1 is LNHNV and CDR2 is YYDKDF in the germline V gene (reference sequence). The CDR3 contains 15 residues. The CDR3 sequence: CATSRDGGRGTEAFF. In nucleotides, the CDR3 is TGTGCCACCAGCAGAGATGGGGGCCGGGGCACTGAAGCTTTCTTT. Filled out from reference TRBV15 and TRBJ1-1, the complete variable domain reads DAMVIQNPRYQVTQFGKPVTLSCSQTLNHNVMYWYQQKSSQAPKLLFHYYDKDFNNEADTPDNFQSRRPNTSFCFLDIRSPGLGDTAMYLCATSRDGGRGTEAFFGQGTRLTVV.

The rearrangement joins TRBV7-9 to TRBJ1-1; D is ambiguous. Trimming took 1 base from V and 3 from J, leaving 6 bases between them. CDR3 length: 13 residues. Germline V CDR1 and CDR2: SEHNR, FQNEAQ (reference sequence). CDR3 DNA sequence: TGTGCCAGCAGCTTAGTCGGGGACACTGAAGCTTTCTTT. This encodes CASSLVGDTEAFF.

This clone has only a few counts. The chain is built from TRBV4-3 and TRBJ2-5; 8 bases are shared with TRBD2. Looked up from germline, CDR1 is LGHNA and CDR2 is YSLEER. The CDR3 loop spans 14 amino acids. Losses at the gene ends were 4 bases for V and 0 bases for J; bases not matched to a gene: 1. For the CDR3, the DNA is TGCGCCAGCAGCCCCGGGGGGGACCAAGAGACCCAGTACTTC. Translation: CASSPGGDQETQYF.

V and J are TRBV6-5 and TRBJ1-1; 7 bases agree with TRBD1. CDR3 length: 15 amino acids. CDR1 and CDR2 (germline): MNHEY, SVGAGI. J lost 2 bases, V lost 6 bases, and 9 bases had no gene match. The CDR3 bases are TGTGCCAGCAGCCAACCCGGGACAGTCAACACTGAAGCTTTCTTT. Residues: CASSQPGTVNTEAFF.

The chain uses TRBV10-2 and TRBJ2-2; the D is unclear. Germline V lookup: CDR1 WSHSY, CDR2 SAAADI. Trimming shortened V by 3 bases and J by 6 bases, and 2 bases separated the two germline ends. This CDR3 is built from 11 residues. CDR3 residues: CASSDAGELFF. Written as DNA, the CDR3 is TGCGCCAGCAGTGACGCCGGGGAGCTGTTTTTT.

This chain joins TRBV5-4 and TRBJ1-4, with D tentatively TRBD1 (6 bases). V dropped 3 bases and J dropped 3 bases, with 18 bases sitting between them. The germline CDR1 and CDR2 sequences are SGHNT and YYREEE (reference sequence). CDR3 length equals 17 residues. For the CDR3, the DNA is TGTGCCAGCAGCTCTTTACAGGGTGGTGCAGCTAATGAAAAACTGTTTTTT. This gives the protein CASSSLQGGAANEKLFF.

The CDR3 spells CASSSGISYEQYF. Written as DNA, the CDR3 is TGTGCCAGCAGCTCAGGGATTTCCTACGAGCAGTACTTC. The V gene is TRBV7-2, the J gene TRBJ2-7; D might be TRBD1 (5 bases). The CDR3 spans 13 residues. Trimming stripped 4 bases from V and 1 base from J, with 8 bases between. Germline V gene data show CDR1 as SGHTA and CDR2 as FQGNSA. Supplemented by reference TRBV7-2 and TRBJ2-7, the full variable domain reads GAGVSQSPSNKVTEKGKDVELRCDPISGHTALYWYRQSLGQGLEFLIYFQGNSAPDKSGLPSDRFSAERTGGSVSTLTIQRTQQEDSAVYLCASSSGISYEQYFGPGTRLTVT.

J is TRBJ2-2 and V is TRBV19; 9 bases match TRBD1. Germline trimming cut 8 bases from V and 0 bases from J; bases unmatched to any gene: 1. The CDR3 has 14 residues. Germline values: CDR1 LNHDA, CDR2 SQIVND (reference sequence). In DNA, the CDR3 is TGTGCCAGTGGGGACAGGGCGAACACCGGGGAGCTGTTTTTT. This translates into CASGDRANTGELFF.

The J gene is TRBJ2-2, the V gene TRBV9; D is perhaps TRBD2 (7 bases). The CDR3 is 17 amino acids. V was shortened by 7 bases and J by 4 bases, with 23 bases between the two germline ends. Germline assignment: CDR1 SGDLS and CDR2 YYNGEE. The CDR3 here is CASSRRGGAGTTGELFF. CDR3 nucleotides: TGTGCCAGCTCCCGTAGGGGGGGCGCAGGGACCACCGGGGAGCTGTTTTTT.

CDR3 bases: TGTGCCAGCAGCCAAGTCGGGGGGAGTCACACAGATACGCAGTATTTT. It codes for CASSQVGGSHTDTQYF. The rearrangement joins TRBV4-2 to TRBJ2-3, with 7 bases lining up with TRBD2. Germline CDR1 LGHNA, CDR2 YNFKEQ. Germline trimming cut 1 base from V and 2 bases from J; bases unmatched to any gene: 6. The CDR3 sequence is 16 residues long.

This sequence joins TRBV6-1 and TRBJ1-2; D gene ambiguous. CDR3 length: 14 residues. Germline values: CDR1 MNHNS, CDR2 SASEGT. Trimming cost V 2 bases and J 9 bases, with 16 bases left between them. CDR3 region: CASSERGPAGSYTF. The CDR3 DNA is TGTGCCAGCAGTGAACGAGGGCCCGCCGGGAGCTACACCTTC.

The chain joins TRBV7-2 to TRBJ1-1, with 8 bases fitting TRBD1. Germline lookup yields CDR1 SGHTA and CDR2 FQGNSA. V shed 1 base and J 10 bases; nucleotides not matched to a gene: 5. This CDR3 is built from 13 residues. This CDR3 is CASSLEAGGLAFF. In DNA, the CDR3 is TGTGCCAGCAGCTTAGAGGCAGGGGGCTTAGCTTTCTTT.

The chain uses TRBV2 and TRBJ2-7; 8 nucleotides align to TRBD1. There are 13 residues in the CDR3. Germline V CDR1 and CDR2: SNHLY, FYNNEI. V gave up 6 bases and J gave up 7 bases; unmatched junction bases: 8. CDR3: CASSSDRQGEQYF. The CDR3 DNA is TGTGCCAGCAGCTCCGACCGACAGGGGGAGCAGTACTTC.